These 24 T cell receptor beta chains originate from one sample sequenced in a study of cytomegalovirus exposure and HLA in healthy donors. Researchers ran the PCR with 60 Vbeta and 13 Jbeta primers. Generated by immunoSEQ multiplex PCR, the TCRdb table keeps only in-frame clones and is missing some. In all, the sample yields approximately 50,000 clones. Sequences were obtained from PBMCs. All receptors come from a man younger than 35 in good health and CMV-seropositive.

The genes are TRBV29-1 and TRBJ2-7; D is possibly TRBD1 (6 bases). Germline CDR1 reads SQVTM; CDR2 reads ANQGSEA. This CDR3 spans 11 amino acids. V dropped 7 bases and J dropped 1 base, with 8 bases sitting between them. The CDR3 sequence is CSAQGSYEQYF. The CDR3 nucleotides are TGCAGCGCCCAGGGGTCCTACGAGCAGTACTTC.

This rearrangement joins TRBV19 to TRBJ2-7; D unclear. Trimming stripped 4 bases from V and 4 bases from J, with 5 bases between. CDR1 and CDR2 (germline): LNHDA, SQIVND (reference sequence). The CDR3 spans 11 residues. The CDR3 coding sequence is TGTGCCAGTAGTAAAGCTTACGAGCAGTACTTC. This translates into CASSKAYEQYF. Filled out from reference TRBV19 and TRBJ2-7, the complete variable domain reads DGGITQSPKYLFRKEGQNVTLSCEQNLNHDAMYWYRQDPGQGLRLIYYSQIVNDFQKGDIAEGYSVSREKKESFPLTVTSAQKNPTAFYLCASSKAYEQYFGPGTRLTVT.

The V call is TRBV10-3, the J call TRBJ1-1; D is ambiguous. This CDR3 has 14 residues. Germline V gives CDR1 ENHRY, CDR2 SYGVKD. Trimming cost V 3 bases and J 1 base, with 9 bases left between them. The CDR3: CAISDGQPNTEAFF. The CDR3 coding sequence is TGTGCCATCAGTGATGGGCAGCCGAACACTGAAGCTTTCTTT.

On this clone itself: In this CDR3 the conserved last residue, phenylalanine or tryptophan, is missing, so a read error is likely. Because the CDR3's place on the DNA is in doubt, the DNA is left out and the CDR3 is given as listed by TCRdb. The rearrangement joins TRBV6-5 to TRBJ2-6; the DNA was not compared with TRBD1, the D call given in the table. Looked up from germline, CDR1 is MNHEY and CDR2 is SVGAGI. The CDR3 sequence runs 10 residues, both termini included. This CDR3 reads CARNPGRAPP.

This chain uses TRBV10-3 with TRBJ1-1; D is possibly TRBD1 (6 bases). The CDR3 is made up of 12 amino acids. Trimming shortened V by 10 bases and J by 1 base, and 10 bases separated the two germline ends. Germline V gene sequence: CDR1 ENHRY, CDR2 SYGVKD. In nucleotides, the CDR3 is TGTGCCAACAAGGGGGAGAACACTGAAGCTTTCTTT. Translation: CANKGENTEAFF.

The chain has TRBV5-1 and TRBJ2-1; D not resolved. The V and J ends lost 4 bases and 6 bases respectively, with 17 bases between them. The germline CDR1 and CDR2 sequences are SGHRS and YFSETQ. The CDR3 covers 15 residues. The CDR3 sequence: CASSLSSLDFNEQFF. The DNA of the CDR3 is TGCGCCAGCAGCCTCAGTTCCCTAGACTTCAATGAGCAGTTCTTC.

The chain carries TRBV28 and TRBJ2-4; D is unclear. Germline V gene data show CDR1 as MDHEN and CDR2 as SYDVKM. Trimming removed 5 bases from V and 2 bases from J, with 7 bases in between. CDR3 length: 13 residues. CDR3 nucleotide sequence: TGTGCCAGCAGTCTAGAGACCAAAAACATTCAGTACTTC. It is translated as CASSLETKNIQYF.

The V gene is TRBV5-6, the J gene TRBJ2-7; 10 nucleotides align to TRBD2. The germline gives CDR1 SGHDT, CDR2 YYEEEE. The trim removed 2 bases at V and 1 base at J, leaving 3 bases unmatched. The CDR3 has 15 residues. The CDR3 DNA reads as TGTGCCAGCAGCTTTGGGACTAGCGTTTCCTACGAGCAGTACTTC. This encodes CASSFGTSVSYEQYF. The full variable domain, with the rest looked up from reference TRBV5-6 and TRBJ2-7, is DAGVTQSPTHLIKTRGQQVTLRCSPKSGHDTVSWYQQALGQGPQFIFQYYEEEERQRGNFPDRFSGHQFPNYSSELNVNALLLGDSALYLCASSFGTSVSYEQYFGPGTRLTVT.

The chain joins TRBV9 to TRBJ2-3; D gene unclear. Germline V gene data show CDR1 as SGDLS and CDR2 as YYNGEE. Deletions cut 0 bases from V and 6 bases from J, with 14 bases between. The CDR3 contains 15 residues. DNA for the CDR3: TGTGCCAGCAGCGTAGTGCGAGGAACCTTGGATACGCAGTATTTT. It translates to CASSVVRGTLDTQYF.

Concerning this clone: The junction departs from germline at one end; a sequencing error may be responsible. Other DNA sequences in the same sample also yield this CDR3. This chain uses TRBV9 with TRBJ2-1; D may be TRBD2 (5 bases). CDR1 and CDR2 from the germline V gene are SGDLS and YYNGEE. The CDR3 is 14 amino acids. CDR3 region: CASGSLGPLDEQFF. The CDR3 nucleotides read TGCGCCAGCGGCTCGTTGGGCCCCCTCGATGAGCAGTTCTTC.

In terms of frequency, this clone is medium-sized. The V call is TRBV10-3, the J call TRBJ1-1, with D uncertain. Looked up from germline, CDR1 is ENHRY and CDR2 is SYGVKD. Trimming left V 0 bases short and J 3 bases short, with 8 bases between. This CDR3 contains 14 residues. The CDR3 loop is CAISESRDYTEAFF. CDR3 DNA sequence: TGTGCCATCAGTGAGTCGAGGGATTACACTGAAGCTTTCTTT.

CDR3 nucleotides: TGCGCCAGCAGACCTTTAGGAGCTTTGAACACTGAAGCTTTCTTT. It yields the protein CASRPLGALNTEAFF. The chain employs TRBV5-1 and TRBJ1-1; the D is unclear. Germline V gene lookup returns CDR1 SGHRS and CDR2 YFSETQ. The ends were cut back, 5 bases at V and 0 bases at J, with 14 bases in the middle. This CDR3 region has 15 residues.

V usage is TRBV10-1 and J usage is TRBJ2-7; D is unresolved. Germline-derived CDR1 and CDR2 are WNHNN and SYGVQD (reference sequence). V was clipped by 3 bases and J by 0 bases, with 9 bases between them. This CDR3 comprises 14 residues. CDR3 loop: CASSDPPSSYEQYF. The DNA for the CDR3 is TGCGCCAGCAGTGACCCTCCGAGCTCCTACGAGCAGTACTTC.

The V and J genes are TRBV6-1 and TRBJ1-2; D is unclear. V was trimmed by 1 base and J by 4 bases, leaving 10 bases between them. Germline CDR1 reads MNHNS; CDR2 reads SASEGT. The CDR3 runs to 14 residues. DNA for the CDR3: TGTGCCAGCAGTGAAGGGCACGGGATCTATGGCTACACCTTC. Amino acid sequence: CASSEGHGIYGYTF.

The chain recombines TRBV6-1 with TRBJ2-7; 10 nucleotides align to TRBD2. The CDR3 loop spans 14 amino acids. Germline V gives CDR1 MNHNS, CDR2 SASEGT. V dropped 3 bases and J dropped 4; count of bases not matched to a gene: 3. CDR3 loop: CASSESGRDYEQYF. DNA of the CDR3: TGTGCCAGCAGTGAGAGCGGGAGGGATTACGAGCAGTACTTC.

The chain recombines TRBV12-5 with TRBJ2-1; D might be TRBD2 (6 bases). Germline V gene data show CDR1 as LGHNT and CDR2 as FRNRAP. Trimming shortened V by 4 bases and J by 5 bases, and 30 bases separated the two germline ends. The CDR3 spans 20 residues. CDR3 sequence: CASGSLLPHITREVNNEQFF. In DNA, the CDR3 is TGTGCTAGTGGTTCACTCTTACCTCACATCACCAGGGAGGTAAACAATGAGCAGTTCTTC.

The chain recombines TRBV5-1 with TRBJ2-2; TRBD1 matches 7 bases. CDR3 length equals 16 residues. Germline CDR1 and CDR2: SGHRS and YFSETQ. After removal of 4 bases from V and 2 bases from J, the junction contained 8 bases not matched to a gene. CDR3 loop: CASSVRQGGNTGELFF. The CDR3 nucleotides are TGCGCCAGCAGCGTCCGACAGGGTGGTAACACCGGGGAGCTGTTTTTT.

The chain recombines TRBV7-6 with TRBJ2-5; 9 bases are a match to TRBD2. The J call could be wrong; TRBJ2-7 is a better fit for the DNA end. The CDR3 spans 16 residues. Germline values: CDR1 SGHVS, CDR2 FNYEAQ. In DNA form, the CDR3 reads TGTGCCAGCAGCCCCCAGGCGGGAGGGATCTCATACGAGCAGTACTTC. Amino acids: CASSPQAGGISYEQYF.

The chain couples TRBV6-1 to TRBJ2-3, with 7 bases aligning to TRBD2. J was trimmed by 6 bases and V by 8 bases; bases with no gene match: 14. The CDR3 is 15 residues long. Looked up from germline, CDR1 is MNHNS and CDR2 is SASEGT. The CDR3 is CASCPFGGGPDTQYF. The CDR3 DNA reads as TGTGCCAGCTGTCCGTTTGGGGGAGGGCCGGATACGCAGTATTTT.

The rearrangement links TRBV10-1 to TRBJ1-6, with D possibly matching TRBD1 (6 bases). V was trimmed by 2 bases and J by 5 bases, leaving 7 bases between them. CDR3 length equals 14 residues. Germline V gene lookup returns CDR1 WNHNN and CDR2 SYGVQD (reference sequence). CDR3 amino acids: CASSEGQNNSPLHF. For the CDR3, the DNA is TGCGCCAGCAGTGAGGGACAGAATAATTCACCCCTCCACTTT.

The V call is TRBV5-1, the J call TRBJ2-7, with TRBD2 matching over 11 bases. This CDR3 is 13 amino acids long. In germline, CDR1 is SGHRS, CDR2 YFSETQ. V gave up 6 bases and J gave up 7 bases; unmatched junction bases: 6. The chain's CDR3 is CASNALAGEEQYF. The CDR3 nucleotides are TGCGCCAGCAACGCACTAGCGGGAGAGGAGCAGTACTTC.

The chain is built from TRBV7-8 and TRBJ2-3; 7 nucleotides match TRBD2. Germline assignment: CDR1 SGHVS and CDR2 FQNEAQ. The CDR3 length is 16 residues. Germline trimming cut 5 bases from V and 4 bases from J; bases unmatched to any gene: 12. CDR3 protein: CASSDRPAGSADTQYF. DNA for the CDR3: TGTGCCAGCAGCGACCGGCCAGCGGGATCTGCAGATACGCAGTATTTT.

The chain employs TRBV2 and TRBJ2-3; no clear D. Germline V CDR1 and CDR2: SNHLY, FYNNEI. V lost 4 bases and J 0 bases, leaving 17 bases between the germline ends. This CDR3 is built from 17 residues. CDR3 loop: CASSAFPYSPSTDTQYF. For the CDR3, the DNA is TGTGCCAGCAGTGCCTTTCCCTATTCGCCTAGCACAGATACGCAGTATTTT.

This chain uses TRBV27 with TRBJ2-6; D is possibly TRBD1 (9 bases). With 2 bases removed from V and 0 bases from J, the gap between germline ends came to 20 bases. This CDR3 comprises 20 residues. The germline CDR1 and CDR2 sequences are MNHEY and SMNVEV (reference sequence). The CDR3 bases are TGTGCCAGCAGTTTAGACGGGGGGGACAGGGCCTACTCTGGGGCCAACGTCCTGACTTTC. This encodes CASSLDGGDRAYSGANVLTF.